These 23 T cell receptor beta chains share one sample of origin, sequenced in a study of blood T cell repertoires in COVID-19. This table comes from immunoSEQ multiplex PCR, and its TCRdb copy is limited to in-frame clones, with some not included. The sample has fewer than 150,000 clones; roughly 85% are singletons. Input material: peripheral blood. The receptors originated from a man in his fifties or sixties with acute or convalescent COVID-19.

A single count supports this clone. This chain links TRBV2 with TRBJ1-2; a weak D match, TRBD1 (5 bases). This CDR3 has 13 amino acids. With 6 bases removed from V and 1 base from J, the gap between germline ends came to 9 bases. The germline V gene has CDR1 SNHLY and CDR2 FYNNEI. The CDR3, as DNA: TGTGCCAGCAGCGGGGGTTTTAACTATGGCTACACCTTC. Amino acids: CASSGGFNYGYTF.

The chain couples TRBV11-1 to TRBJ2-7; TRBD1 agrees at 8 bases. The germline gives CDR1 SGHAT, CDR2 FQDESV (reference sequence). The trim removed 6 bases at V and 7 bases at J, leaving 14 bases unmatched. The CDR3 is made up of 15 amino acids. CDR3 region: CASSFDRGTPREQYF. CDR3 nucleotide sequence: TGTGCCAGCAGTTTTGACAGGGGAACTCCTAGGGAGCAGTACTTC.

CDR3 region: CAISASGTGVASARTEAFF. CDR3 sequence (DNA): TGTGCCATCAGTGCCTCCGGGACAGGGGTTGCGTCTGCAAGGACTGAAGCTTTCTTT. The chain has TRBV10-3 and TRBJ1-1, with 10 positions matching TRBD1. CDR1 ENHRY and CDR2 SYGVKD come from the germline V gene. The J segment lost 5 bases and the V segment lost 4 bases, leaving 19 bases of the junction unmatched. The CDR3 extends over 19 amino acids.

V usage is TRBV2 and J usage is TRBJ2-1; D is unresolved. The germline gives CDR1 SNHLY, CDR2 FYNNEI. V shed 2 bases and J shed 8 bases, with 7 bases lying between them. The CDR3 consists of 12 residues. This CDR3 reads CASSEQPDEQFF. Written as DNA, the CDR3 is TGTGCCAGCAGTGAACAACCGGATGAGCAGTTCTTC. The full variable domain, rest sourced from reference TRBV2 and TRBJ2-1, is EPEVTQTPSHQVTQMGQEVILRCVPISNHLYFYWYRQILGQKVEFLVSFYNNEISEKSEIFDDQFSVERPDGSNFTLKIRSTKLEDSAMYFCASSEQPDEQFFGPGTRLTVL.

This chain links TRBV5-1 with TRBJ2-3, with D possibly being TRBD2 (5 bases). Between the trimmed V and J ends, which lost 4 bases and 6 bases, there was a span of 6 bases. There are 11 residues in the CDR3. CDR1 is SGHRS, CDR2 YFSETQ, per germline. The CDR3 is CASSPGDTQYF. The CDR3 DNA sequence: TGCGCCAGCAGCCCGGGGGATACGCAGTATTTT.

V and J are TRBV14 and TRBJ1-3; tentative D call: TRBD1 (5 bases). Trimming left V 1 base short and J 0 bases short, with 10 bases between. In germline, CDR1 is SGHDN, CDR2 FVKESK. The CDR3 is 16 residues long. CDR3 sequence: CASSQGGAFSGNTIYF. CDR3 nucleotide sequence: TGTGCCAGCAGCCAAGGCGGGGCCTTCTCTGGAAACACCATATATTTT. The full variable domain, completed using reference TRBV14 and TRBJ1-3, is EAGVTQFPSHSVIEKGQTVTLRCDPISGHDNLYWYRRVMGKEIKFLLHFVKESKQDESGMPNNRFLAERTGGTYSTLKVQPAELEDSGVYFCASSQGGAFSGNTIYFGEGSWLTVV.

The chain is built from TRBV6-5 and TRBJ1-4; perhaps TRBD1 as D (6 bases). The CDR3 runs 13 residues. The germline V gene has CDR1 MNHEY and CDR2 SVGAGI. V was pared by 9 bases and J by 6 bases, with 14 bases between. The CDR3 sequence is CASAGGGDEKLFF. The CDR3 DNA follows: TGTGCCAGTGCGGGGGGGGGCGATGAAAAACTGTTTTTT.

This clone has a single count. The chain has TRBV7-9 and TRBJ2-3; D is unresolved. Between the trimmed V and J ends, which lost 7 bases and 4 bases, there was a span of 18 bases. The CDR3 runs to 15 residues. The germline V gene encodes CDR1 SEHNR and CDR2 FQNEAQ (reference sequence). CDR3 in DNA: TGTGCCAGCACCCAAGTGGGCACTCCGGCAGATACGCAGTATTTT. Translated: CASTQVGTPADTQYF.

The chain is built from TRBV5-1 and TRBJ2-3; D not certain. CDR3 size: 14 residues. Between the trimmed V and J ends, which lost 2 bases and 2 bases, there was a span of 9 bases. Germline V CDR1 and CDR2: SGHRS, YFSETQ. The CDR3 region is CASSFVSDTDTQYF. CDR3 DNA sequence: TGCGCCAGCAGCTTCGTTTCAGACACAGATACGCAGTATTTT.

The chain links TRBV7-9 to TRBJ2-5, with D perhaps matching TRBD1 (5 bases). The germline V and J ends were trimmed by 9 bases and 5 bases, with 13 bases remaining between them. This CDR3 has 12 residues. Germline V gene lookup returns CDR1 SEHNR and CDR2 FQNEAQ (reference sequence). The CDR3 protein is CASTGSRETQYF. DNA for the CDR3: TGTGCCAGTACAGGAAGTCGGGAGACCCAGTACTTC.

The chain combines TRBV9 with TRBJ2-3; possibly TRBD2 for D (6 bases). Germline values: CDR1 SGDLS, CDR2 YYNGEE. CDR3 size: 14 residues. Deletions cut 3 bases from V and 1 base from J, with 9 bases between. The CDR3 coding sequence is TGTGCCAGCAGCGAAACGGGGGGCACAGATACGCAGTATTTT. Amino acid sequence: CASSETGGTDTQYF.

J is TRBJ1-4 and V is TRBV11-2, with a possible D match to TRBD1 (5 bases). Germline V CDR1 and CDR2: SGHAT, FQNNGV. This CDR3 has 15 residues. Deletions cut 0 bases from V and 7 bases from J, with 12 bases between. The CDR3 loop reads CASSLEWQGGEKLFF. CDR3 DNA: TGTGCCAGCAGCTTAGAATGGCAGGGTGGTGAAAAACTGTTTTTT.

The chain carries TRBV3-1 (or the pseudogene TRBV3-2) and TRBJ2-7, with D unresolved. The germline gives CDR1 LGHDT, CDR2 YNNKEL (reference sequence). CDR3 length: 14 amino acids. V lost 3 bases, J lost 0 bases, and 9 bases lay in between. CDR3 protein: CASSQRSVSYEQYF. CDR3 DNA sequence: TGTGCCAGCAGCCAGAGATCCGTCTCCTACGAGCAGTACTTC.

The chain joins TRBV27 to TRBJ2-3, with a weak D call TRBD2 (5 bases). The germline V gene encodes CDR1 MNHEY and CDR2 SMNVEV (reference sequence). Between the trimmed V and J ends, which lost 6 bases and 1 base, there was a span of 17 bases. There are 16 residues in the CDR3. DNA for the CDR3: TGTGCCAGCAGCTACCTGCGGGCCAGTGGCACAGATACGCAGTATTTT. Its translation: CASSYLRASGTDTQYF.

The chain's CDR3 is CASSNIGTGLYEQYF. Written as DNA, the CDR3 is TGTGCCAGTAGTAACATCGGGACAGGGCTCTACGAGCAGTACTTC. This chain connects TRBV19 to TRBJ2-7; TRBD1 agrees at 9 bases. Germline V gene sequence: CDR1 LNHDA, CDR2 SQIVND (reference sequence). CDR3 size: 15 residues. V lost 4 bases, J lost 3 bases, and 7 bases stayed unmatched. The variable domain in full, with the rest retrieved from reference TRBV19 and TRBJ2-7, is DGGITQSPKYLFRKEGQNVTLSCEQNLNHDAMYWYRQDPGQGLRLIYYSQIVNDFQKGDIAEGYSVSREKKESFPLTVTSAQKNPTAFYLCASSNIGTGLYEQYFGPGTRLTVT.

The chain recombines TRBV5-6 with TRBJ2-5; D is possibly TRBD1 (5 bases). V was pared by 0 bases and J by 3 bases, with 9 bases between. Germline V lookup: CDR1 SGHDT, CDR2 YYEEEE. The CDR3 contains 14 residues. The CDR3 nucleotides are TGTGCCAGCAGCTTGGTAGTAGGGGAAGAGACCCAGTACTTC. Translating gives CASSLVVGEETQYF. The full variable domain, in which reference TRBV5-6 and TRBJ2-5 provide the parts outside the CDR3, is DAGVTQSPTHLIKTRGQQVTLRCSPKSGHDTVSWYQQALGQGPQFIFQYYEEEERQRGNFPDRFSGHQFPNYSSELNVNALLLGDSALYLCASSLVVGEETQYFGPGTRLLVL.

CDR3 in amino acids: CASQPQKMNTEAFF. CDR3 bases: TGTGCCAGCCAACCACAGAAGATGAACACTGAAGCTTTCTTT. This chain connects TRBV2 to TRBJ1-1; D is unresolved. The CDR3 totals 14 residues. V lost 8 bases to trimming and J lost 0 bases, with 13 bases between them. CDR1 is SNHLY, CDR2 FYNNEI, per germline.

V is TRBV10-2 and J is TRBJ1-2; 7 nucleotides agree with TRBD1. V lost 6 bases and J lost 3; bases outside the gene matches: 13. This CDR3 has 16 residues. Germline CDR1 WSHSY, CDR2 SAAADI. CDR3 protein: CASRDRGTAKDYGYTF. DNA for the CDR3: TGCGCCAGCAGGGACAGAGGGACAGCCAAAGACTATGGCTACACCTTC.

This clone was observed a handful of times. The CDR3 loop reads CTTWRSQAEDYTF. Here the CDR3 DNA reads TGCACCACCTGGAGGAGCCAGGCTGAGGACTACACCTTC. The chain recombines TRBV29-1 with TRBJ1-2; D not resolved. This CDR3 comprises 13 residues. In germline, CDR1 is SQVTM, CDR2 ANQGSEA.

The rearrangement uses TRBV7-3 and TRBJ1-3; the match to TRBD1 covers 9 bases. This CDR3 is 15 amino acids long. Trimming at V came to 5 bases and at J to 4 bases, leaving 6 bases not matched to a gene. Germline CDR1 SGHTA, CDR2 FQGTGA. The CDR3 DNA sequence: TGTGCCAGCAGCGCGGGACAGGGAGAGGGAAACACCATATATTTT. It is translated as CASSAGQGEGNTIYF.

The chain links TRBV9 to TRBJ2-1, with 14 bases fitting TRBD2. The CDR3 extends over 19 amino acids. The V gene's germline CDR1 is SGDLS and CDR2 YYNGEE. Trimming took 4 bases from V and 6 from J; bases not matched to a gene: 15. The CDR3 DNA sequence: TGTGCCAGCAGCCTGGACGGCCGACTAGCGGGAGGGCCTGGCAATGAGCAGTTCTTC. The encoded protein is CASSLDGRLAGGPGNEQFF.

The chain has TRBV19 and TRBJ1-2; 8 bases are shared with TRBD1. J lost 6 bases, V lost 5 bases, and 8 bases had no gene match. CDR1 LNHDA and CDR2 SQIVND come from the germline V gene (reference sequence). This CDR3 has 14 amino acids. CDR3 sequence reads: CASSGNTGGDGYTF. The DNA for the CDR3 is TGTGCCAGTAGTGGAAATACAGGGGGGGATGGCTACACCTTC.

This clone was seen more than once but under ten times. This chain uses TRBV7-9 with TRBJ2-2, with D maybe TRBD2 (5 bases). The V end lost 2 bases, the J end lost 2 bases, and 12 bases lay between the germline ends. Germline V gene sequence: CDR1 SEHNR, CDR2 FQNEAQ (reference sequence). The CDR3 length is 16 residues. The CDR3 region has the DNA TGTGCCAGCAGCTTAAGACTATCCGATAACACCGGGGAGCTGTTTTTT. It codes for CASSLRLSDNTGELFF.